This T cell receptor (beta chain) was found in a study of patients and donors after allogeneic stem cell transplantation (dated by TCRdb to 2019 to 2021). Libraries were constructed by RT-PCR. Sequencing took place on a NextSeq 550. In TCRdb, the public reads were trimmed at Q25 with fastp and aligned with MiXCR, with productive beta chains retained. Identical CDR3 protein sequences are pooled into one entry, listed with their most common genes and DNA. The table for this sample lists about 57,000 distinct CDR3 sequences; roughly 15% of them were counted only once. The ten biggest clones cover about a third of the sample. For this clonotype: Its recognized antigen is unknown. No much larger clonotype is one base removed from it; base qualities were not supplied.

V is cut by 3 bases and J by 8 bases, and the space between the germline ends is 13 bases. The CDR3 numbers 14 residues from cysteine through phenylalanine. Just the 42-base CDR3 DNA is kept, in frame starting at base 1. Via the germline V gene (reference sequence), CDR1 is MNHEY and CDR2 SMNVEV. The sample consisted of blood, either unsorted or a sorted T cell fraction (not recorded which). The sequence came from a human donor who was either an allogeneic HSCT recipient or a stem cell or donor lymphocyte infusion donor (not recorded which). It is not recorded whose cells these are; they may come from a transplant donor. The chain employs TRBV27 and TRBJ1-4, with TRBD1 tentatively as D gene (6 bases match). The CDR3: CASSFFRGAEKLFF. The DNA sequence is as follows: TGTGCCAGCAGTTTCTTCCGGGGGGCCGAAAAACTGTTTTTT.